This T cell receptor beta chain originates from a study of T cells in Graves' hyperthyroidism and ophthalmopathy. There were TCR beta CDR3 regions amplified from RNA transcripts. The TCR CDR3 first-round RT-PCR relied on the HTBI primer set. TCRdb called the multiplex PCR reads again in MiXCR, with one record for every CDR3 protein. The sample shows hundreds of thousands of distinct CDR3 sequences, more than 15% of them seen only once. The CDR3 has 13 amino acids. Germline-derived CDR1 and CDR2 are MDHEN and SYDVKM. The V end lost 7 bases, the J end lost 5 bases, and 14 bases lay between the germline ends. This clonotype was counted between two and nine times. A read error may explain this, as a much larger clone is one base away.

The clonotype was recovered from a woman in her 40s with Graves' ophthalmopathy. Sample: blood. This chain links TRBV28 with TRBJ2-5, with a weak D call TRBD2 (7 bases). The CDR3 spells CASNRGARETQYF. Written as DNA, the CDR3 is TGTGCCAGCAACCGGGGGGCTCGGGAGACCCAGTACTTC.